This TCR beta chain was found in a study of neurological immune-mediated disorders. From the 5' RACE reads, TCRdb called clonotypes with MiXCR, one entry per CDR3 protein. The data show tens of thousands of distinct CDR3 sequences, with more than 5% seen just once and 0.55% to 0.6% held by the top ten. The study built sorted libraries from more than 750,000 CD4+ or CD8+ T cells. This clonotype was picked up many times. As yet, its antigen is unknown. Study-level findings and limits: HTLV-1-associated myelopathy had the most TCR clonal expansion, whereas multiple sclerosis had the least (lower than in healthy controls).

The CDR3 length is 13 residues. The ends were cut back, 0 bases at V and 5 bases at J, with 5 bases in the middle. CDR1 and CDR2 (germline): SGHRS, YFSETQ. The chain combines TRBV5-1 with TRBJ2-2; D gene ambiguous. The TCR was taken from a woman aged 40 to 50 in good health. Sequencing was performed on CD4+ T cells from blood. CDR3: CASSLAVTGELFF. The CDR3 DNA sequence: TGCGCCAGCAGCTTGGCGGTGACCGGGGAGCTGTTTTTT.